The 24 T cell receptor beta chains presented below share a single source sample, sequenced in a study of T cell responses to AZD1222 COVID-19 vaccine. The method was immunoSEQ multiplex PCR; TCRdb's version includes in-frame clones alone and lacks a portion of them. The data show nearly 35,000 clones, 70% to 90% seen once. This specimen was peripheral blood, taken 28 days after the second AZD1222 dose. These receptors came from an adult who received the AZD1222 COVID-19 vaccine.

The genes are TRBV28 and TRBJ1-2; D is unclear. From germline, CDR1 is MDHEN and CDR2 SYDVKM. The length of the CDR3 is 14 residues. V lost 6 bases, J lost 4 bases, and 15 bases lay in between. DNA of the CDR3: TGTGCCAGCAGCCTTGGTGCGAGGTCCTATGGCTACACCTTC. It codes for CASSLGARSYGYTF.

This clone was counted a few times. The CDR3 DNA reads TGCAGCGTTGAAGAGGTACCCTATGGCTACACCTTC. Protein sequence: CSVEEVPYGYTF. This chain uses TRBV29-1 with TRBJ1-2; D unresolved. The V end was cut by 0 bases, the J end by 4 bases, with 6 bases between. The CDR3 length is 12 residues. Germline V CDR1 and CDR2: SQVTM, ANQGSEA.

The chain carries TRBV11-2 and TRBJ2-3; D is unresolved. The V end was cut by 4 bases, the J end by 5 bases, with 16 bases between. This CDR3 is 15 amino acids long. Per the germline V gene, CDR1 is SGHAT and CDR2 is FQNNGV. CDR3 residues: CASSSQAGLGDTQYF. The CDR3 DNA reads TGTGCCAGCAGCTCCCAGGCCGGCCTAGGAGATACGCAGTATTTT.

This clone was seen just once. The chain couples TRBV11-3 to TRBJ2-5; D remains ambiguous. There are 12 residues in the CDR3. Germline V CDR1 and CDR2: SGHNT, YENEEA. V was cut by 4 bases and J by 3 bases, with 6 bases left in between. The CDR3 sequence: CASSSGKETQYF. CDR3 DNA sequence: TGTGCCAGCAGCTCGGGCAAAGAGACCCAGTACTTC.

The chain is built from TRBV10-1 and TRBJ2-1; D may match TRBD1 or TRBD2 (5 bases each). The CDR3 covers 16 residues. From germline, CDR1 is WNHNN and CDR2 SYGVQD (reference sequence). With 5 bases removed from V and 5 bases from J, the gap between germline ends came to 19 bases. The CDR3 coding sequence is TGCGCCAGCAGTCCTAGGAGGCAGGGAAGAAACAATGAGCAGTTCTTC. It is translated as CASSPRRQGRNNEQFF.

The CDR3 coding sequence is TGTGCCAGCAGCCAAGTCGACGGGGCCGGGGAAAAACTGTTTTTT. It is translated as CASSQVDGAGEKLFF. The chain recombines TRBV3-1 (or the pseudogene TRBV3-2) with TRBJ1-4; a weak D match, TRBD1 (5 bases). Between the trimmed V and J ends, which lost 1 base and 8 bases, there was a span of 14 bases. This CDR3 region has 15 residues. CDR1 and CDR2 (germline): LGHDT, YNNKEL (reference sequence).

The chain has TRBV6-1 and TRBJ1-4; 7 bases agree with TRBD1. The trim removed 0 bases at V and 8 bases at J, leaving 9 bases unmatched. Germline assignment: CDR1 MNHNS and CDR2 SASEGT. This CDR3 is built from 16 residues. Written as DNA, the CDR3 is TGTGCCAGCAGTGAAGCGCCCGAGGGGGCTGTCGAAAAACTGTTTTTT. Encoded protein: CASSEAPEGAVEKLFF.

This chain uses TRBV7-9 with TRBJ2-5, with 7 positions matching TRBD2. Per germline, CDR1 SEHNR and CDR2 FQNEAQ (reference sequence). The CDR3 extends over 14 amino acids. Trimming at V came to 1 base and at J to 5 bases, leaving 4 bases not matched to a gene. CDR3 sequence (DNA): TGTGCCAGCAGCTTAGGAGGGAGGGGTGAGACCCAGTACTTC. The encoded protein is CASSLGGRGETQYF.

The V and J genes are TRBV5-4 and TRBJ2-1, with D perhaps matching TRBD2 (7 bases). The germline CDR1 and CDR2 sequences are SGHNT and YYREEE (reference sequence). Trimming took off 0 bases at V and 1 base at J, with 14 bases between the two ends. The CDR3 has 17 residues. The CDR3: CASSLDGGRPSYNEQFF. CDR3 coding DNA: TGTGCCAGCAGCTTGGACGGGGGGCGACCGTCCTACAATGAGCAGTTCTTC.

This clone was counted a single time. The chain is built from TRBV2 and TRBJ2-2; 8 bases align to TRBD1. Losses at the gene ends were 6 bases for V and 5 bases for J; bases not matched to a gene: 8. Germline CDR1 reads SNHLY; CDR2 reads FYNNEI. This CDR3 comprises 15 residues. The CDR3 nucleotides are TGTGCCAGCAGCTTGACAGGGGTGGCGACCGGGGAGCTGTTTTTT. Amino acids: CASSLTGVATGELFF.

The chain uses TRBV2 and TRBJ2-5, with D possibly being TRBD1 or TRBD2 (5 bases each). With 5 bases removed from V and 7 bases from J, the gap between germline ends came to 20 bases. The CDR3 has 15 amino acids. The germline V gene encodes CDR1 SNHLY and CDR2 FYNNEI. CDR3 nucleotide sequence: TGTGCCAGCAGTAAATGGGACCGTCGTTCGGGGACCCAGTACTTC. This sequence encodes CASSKWDRRSGTQYF.

This chain links TRBV19 with TRBJ1-1; 7 bases are a match to TRBD1. There are 14 residues in the CDR3. J gave up 4 bases and V 10 bases, and 12 bases lay outside the gene matches. From germline, CDR1 is LNHDA and CDR2 SQIVND (reference sequence). The CDR3 spells CATYSGGSVTEAFF. CDR3 nucleotides: TGTGCCACTTACTCAGGGGGATCGGTCACTGAAGCTTTCTTT.

The rearrangement uses TRBV27 and TRBJ1-6, with 10 bases identical to TRBD1. V trimming: 5 bases; J trimming: 10 bases; junction bases outside the gene matches: 5. CDR1 MNHEY and CDR2 SMNVEV come from the germline V gene (reference sequence). CDR3 size: 14 residues. The CDR3: CASSPGTGVSPLHF. CDR3 sequence (DNA): TGTGCCAGCAGTCCCGGGACAGGGGTCTCACCCCTCCACTTT.

The chain recombines TRBV3-1 (or the pseudogene TRBV3-2) with TRBJ2-3; TRBD2 might be the D (6 bases). Germline-derived CDR1 and CDR2 are LGHDT and YNNKEL (reference sequence). This CDR3 comprises 15 residues. The ends were cut back, 2 bases at V and 2 bases at J, with 11 bases in the middle. For the CDR3, the DNA is TGTGCCAGCAGCCAAACTGCGGGGTCCACAGATACGCAGTATTTT. Its translation: CASSQTAGSTDTQYF.

This clone was observed a single time. The chain joins TRBV6-4 to TRBJ2-1, with 11 bases matching TRBD1. Germline assignment: CDR1 MRHNA and CDR2 SNTAGT. The junction had 2 bases not matched to a gene; V was cut back by 6 bases and J by 4 bases. This CDR3 has 14 residues. The CDR3 spells CASRRDRGYNEQFF. As DNA, the CDR3 is TGTGCCAGCAGAAGGGACAGGGGGTACAATGAGCAGTTCTTC.

The chain couples TRBV12-3 or TRBV12-4 to TRBJ1-2; 8 bases fit TRBD1. The junction had 6 bases not matched to a gene; V was cut back by 5 bases and J by 10 bases. The CDR3 covers 12 residues. The CDR3 region has the DNA TGTGCCAGCAGTCCTCGGGACAGGATCTACACCTTC. Residues: CASSPRDRIYTF.

This chain joins TRBV19 and TRBJ1-2; 8 bases are shared with TRBD1. This CDR3 is 15 amino acids long. CDR1 and CDR2 (germline): LNHDA, SQIVND (reference sequence). The V and J ends lost 5 bases and 5 bases, in that order; junction bases with no gene match: 10. The CDR3 sequence: CASSLGQALGYGYTF. The CDR3 DNA reads as TGTGCCAGTAGTCTGGGACAGGCCCTCGGGTATGGCTACACCTTC. The whole variable domain, remainder taken from reference TRBV19 and TRBJ1-2, is DGGITQSPKYLFRKEGQNVTLSCEQNLNHDAMYWYRQDPGQGLRLIYYSQIVNDFQKGDIAEGYSVSREKKESFPLTVTSAQKNPTAFYLCASSLGQALGYGYTFGSGTRLTVV.

This chain links TRBV6-4 with TRBJ2-7; tentative D call: TRBD2 (5 bases). The CDR3 is made up of 14 amino acids. Trimming removed 0 bases at V and 3 bases at J, with 9 bases between. Per germline, CDR1 MRHNA and CDR2 SNTAGT. The CDR3 here is CASSDSIRGYEQYF. CDR3 DNA sequence: TGTGCCAGCAGTGACTCTATTCGGGGCTACGAGCAGTACTTC.

This chain links TRBV5-1 with TRBJ2-3; 14 bases line up with TRBD2. V was pared by 4 bases and J by 0 bases, with 7 bases of the junction left unmatched. The CDR3 consists of 18 residues. Germline V CDR1 and CDR2: SGHRS, YFSETQ. The chain's CDR3 is CASSGGLAGGASTDTQYF. CDR3 bases: TGCGCCAGCAGCGGAGGACTAGCGGGGGGAGCTAGCACAGATACGCAGTATTTT.

This chain connects TRBV7-9 to TRBJ1-1; weak D call: TRBD1 (5 bases). This CDR3 contains 14 residues. Trimming took off 5 bases at V and 0 bases at J, with 10 bases between the two ends. The germline CDR1 and CDR2 sequences are SEHNR and FQNEAQ (reference sequence). The CDR3 here is CASSPQGMNTEAFF. DNA of the CDR3: TGTGCCAGCAGCCCCCAGGGCATGAACACTGAAGCTTTCTTT.

This chain connects TRBV19 to TRBJ2-5; 15 bases are a match to TRBD2. The V gene end was trimmed by 4 bases and the J gene end by 5 bases; junction bases not matched to a gene: 5. CDR1 and CDR2 (germline): LNHDA, SQIVND (reference sequence). This CDR3 region has 16 residues. The CDR3: CASSTGLAGGYETQYF. The CDR3 nucleotides are TGTGCCAGTAGTACCGGACTAGCGGGGGGGTATGAGACCCAGTACTTC.

A single count supports this clone. V is TRBV6-6 and J is TRBJ1-6; D gene unclear. This CDR3 comprises 13 residues. The V end was cut by 5 bases, the J end by 7 bases, with 9 bases between. Germline CDR1 MNHNY, CDR2 SVGAGI (reference sequence). The CDR3 DNA follows: TGTGCCAGCAGTACTGAATGGAATTCACCCCTCCACTTT. Protein product: CASSTEWNSPLHF.

V is TRBV5-5 and J is TRBJ1-5, with D perhaps TRBD1 (5 bases). Germline CDR1 SGHKS, CDR2 YYEKEE (reference sequence). The CDR3 sequence is 14 residues long. Between the trimmed V and J ends, which lost 2 bases and 10 bases, there was a span of 16 bases. CDR3 DNA sequence: TGTGCCAGCAGCTTTGAGGGGACGGGACTTCCCCAGCATTTT. This encodes CASSFEGTGLPQHF.

The rearrangement links TRBV7-6 to TRBJ2-7; D gene uncertain. V lost 1 base to trimming and J lost 1 base, with 11 bases between them. The CDR3 is 15 residues long. Germline lookup yields CDR1 SGHVS and CDR2 FNYEAQ. DNA for the CDR3: TGTGCCAGCAGCTTAGGGGCAGGACCATCCTACGAGCAGTACTTC. Its translation: CASSLGAGPSYEQYF.